Given below is one T cell receptor beta chain in context. Its matching antigen is unknown. Researchers report isolating at least 6 million PBMCs per sample. The entry originates in a study of blood T cells in healthy people across ages. For the second PCR, which ran for roughly 6 to 11 cycles, a sample-barcoded 5' primer and a J-beta primer mix were used. TCRdb used MiXCR to reprocess the 5' RACE reads, holding one entry per CDR3 protein. The sample comprises 1.5 million to 2 million distinct CDR3 sequences, roughly 49% of which are singletons, and about 2.1% rests with the top ten. Study-wide findings and caveats: Aged donors had fewer naive CD4+ cells and lower diversity than long-lived donors. What prevented conclusive comparison of naive and antigen-experienced cells was that PBMCs were unsorted.

This receptor was taken from a woman between 35 and 50 years old in good health. The sequenced sample was blood.

DNA of the CDR3: TGCAGCGTCCTTCGGACAGTTCCTAGCTCTGGGGCCAACGTCCTGACTTTC. This translates into CSVLRTVPSSGANVLTF. The chain combines TRBV29-1 with TRBJ2-6, with D possibly TRBD1 on 6 matching bases. The CDR3 runs to 17 residues. Germline CDR1 SQVTM, CDR2 ANQGSEA. Trimming took off 6 bases at V and 0 bases at J, with 18 bases between the two ends.